This TCR beta chain was profiled in a study of OX40 agonist ivuxolimab in advanced cancers. Study-wide context: An agonistic human IgG2 monoclonal antibody against OX40 (CD134) was given.

TCRdb's table, derived via immunoSEQ multiplex PCR, lists solely in-frame clones and lacks some. This table holds 45,000 to 60,000 clones, almost 90% found once. This CDR3 is built from 14 residues. Trimming left V 6 bases short and J 4 bases short, with 15 bases between. In germline, CDR1 is MDHEN, CDR2 SYDVKM. Study findings and constraints: Individuals who were partial responders at 0.1-3.0 mg/kg had clonal expansion that ranked among the lowest.

With respect to this clone: Its specificity is unknown.

The sequence was obtained from an adult with an advanced solid tumor such as melanoma, head and neck, liver or kidney cancer. The gene calls are TRBV28 and TRBJ1-2; TRBD1 might be the D (6 bases). Sequencing used CD4+ or CD8+ T cells sorted from blood, obtained in a trial of the OX40 agonist ivuxolimab. This CDR3 is CASSSVGGSYGYTF. DNA for the CDR3: TGTGCCAGCAGCTCCGTGGGGGGCAGCTATGGCTACACCTTC.